Listed below are T cell receptor beta chains from one sample, sequenced in a study of CD8 T cells in ankylosing spondylitis. TCRdb processed the 5' RACE reads anew with MiXCR; each CDR3 protein has one entry. The sample contains 200,000 to 300,000 distinct CDR3 sequences, about 11% of which appear only once. Specimen: blood, either unsorted or a sorted T cell fraction (not recorded which). Every receptor here comes from a male donor with ankylosing spondylitis or in good health (not recorded which). CDR3s include the opening cysteine and the closing phenylalanine or tryptophan. A D gene is named only where the DNA matches it firmly. Only part of the rows carry a size: once, few, many, or a class if the clone is expanded.

many	TRBJ2-2	TRBV5-5	TRBD1	TGTGCCAGCAGCACAAGACAGGGTCCCACCGGGGAGCTGTTTTTT	CASSTRQGPTGELFF
many	TRBJ1-4	TRBV5-8	-	TGTGCCAGCAGCTTGGTATTCGGGACGGAGAATGAAAAACTGTTTTTT	CASSLVFGTENEKLFF
few	TRBJ2-3	TRBV7-2	-	TGTGCCAGCAGCGTGGACTGGGATCGGACGCAGTATTTT	CASSVDWDRTQYF
many	TRBJ2-3	TRBV10-3	TRBD2	TGTGCCATCAGCCGGGGACTAGCGGGGGAAATCACAGATACGCAGTATTTT	CAISRGLAGEITDTQYF
many	TRBJ2-7	TRBV20-1	TRBD2	TGCAGTGCCCGAACTAGCGGGAGGATCTACACCTACGAGCAGTACTTC	CSARTSGRIYTYEQYF
-	TRBJ1-1	TRBV18	-	TGTGCCAGCTCAGAACACAGGGCTGGCGGTGAAGCTTTCTTT	CASSEHRAGGEAFF
many	TRBJ2-6	TRBV20-1	-	TGCAGTCCCAGAGAGCCCGGGGCCAACGTCCTGACTTTC	CSPREPGANVLTF
-	TRBJ2-1	TRBV10-3	-	TGTGCCATCAGTGCGAGTGCCCCCTCTTACAATGCGCAGTTCTTC	CAISASAPSYNAQFF
many	TRBJ2-4	TRBV5-1	-	TGCGCCAGCAGCCCCAGGGAGTCCAAAAACATTCAGTACTTC	CASSPRESKNIQYF
-	TRBJ2-5	TRBV7-6	TRBD2	TGTGCCAGCAGCGGCCAACTGGGGACTAGCGGCCCACTGCACTTC	CASSGQLGTSGPLHF
-	TRBJ1-5	TRBV28	-	TGTGCCAGCATGTCCCCAAAGAAAGATTATAGCAATCAGCCCCAGCATTTT	CASMSPKKDYSNQPQHF
-	TRBJ1-4	TRBV4-1	-	TGCGCCAGCAGGGGGATCGGACTCCGAGCTCGGGATGAAAAACTGTTTTTT	CASRGIGLRARDEKLFF
few	TRBJ2-7	TRBV20-1	TRBD1	TGCAGTGCACGACCGGGACAGGGCCTCTGGGAGCAGTACTTC	CSARPGQGLWEQYF
many	TRBJ2-4	TRBV28	TRBD1	TGTGCCAGCAGTCCGAGGACAGGGGGAAAAAAAAACATTCAGTACTTC	CASSPRTGGKKNIQYF
many	TRBJ2-5	TRBV12-3/TRBV12-4	TRBD1	TGTGCCAGCAGTTCCGGGACAGGGTGGGAGACCCAGTACTTC	CASSSGTGWETQYF
few	TRBJ2-6	TRBV6-2/TRBV6-3	TRBD1	TGTGCCAGCAGGGGAGAGGGACAGGGCATTAGGGGTAGTAAAGCTGGGGCCAACGTCCTGACTTTC	CASRGEGQGIRGSKAGANVLTF
-	TRBJ2-7	TRBV7-2	-	TGTGCCAGCAGCCCGGTTGCGGGCCCAACCTACGAGCAGTACTTC	CASSPVAGPTYEQYF
-	TRBJ2-5	TRBV7-6	-	TGTGCCAGCAGCCCCCGAGGTCCACCTCAAGAGACCCAGTACTTC	CASSPRGPPQETQYF
many	TRBJ2-3	TRBV6-4	TRBD1	TGTGCCAGCAGCGCCGGGACAGGGGCAGATACGCAGTATTTT	CASSAGTGADTQYF
many	TRBJ2-7	TRBV12-3/TRBV12-4	TRBD2	TGTGCCAGCAGTCGGGGGACTAGCGGGAGGACGCCCTACGAGCAGTACTTC	CASSRGTSGRTPYEQYF
-	TRBJ2-1	TRBV3-1	TRBD2	TGTGCCAGCAGCCAGGCTAGCGGGGTTCGGGGGGAGCAGTTCTTC	CASSQASGVRGEQFF
-	TRBJ2-1	TRBV20-1	-	TGCAGTGCTGAGGGGGGGAGGGGGTGGGTTTACAATGAGCAGTTCTTC	CSAEGGRGWVYNEQFF
many	TRBJ1-1	TRBV5-1	-	TGCGCCAGCAGCTTCTTACAAGGGACTGAAGCTTTCTTT	CASSFLQGTEAFF
-	TRBJ2-7	TRBV7-3	-	TGTGCCAGCAGCTTAATTGTTGGCGAGCGGCATTCCTACGAGCAGTACTTC	CASSLIVGERHSYEQYF
few	TRBJ1-1	TRBV3-1	TRBD1	TGTGCCAGCAGCCAAGACTCCCCGGGACAGGGGTTCGGGGTGGACACTGAAGCTTTCTTT	CASSQDSPGQGFGVDTEAFF
-	TRBJ2-7	TRBV7-6	TRBD1	TGTGCCAGCAGCGTTGGACAGGGGAACGAGCAGTACTTC	CASSVGQGNEQYF
few	TRBJ1-5	TRBV12-3/TRBV12-4	-	TGTGCCAGCAGTCCGGCTTTGGTTGACTGGGATATCAATCAGCCCCAGCATTTT	CASSPALVDWDINQPQHF
-	TRBJ2-1	TRBV7-2	TRBD2	TGTGCCAGCAGCAAGTCGCGAGCGGGGGGGCGAGGTGAGCAGTTCTTC	CASSKSRAGGRGEQFF
many	TRBJ1-5	TRBV20-1	TRBD1	TGCAGTGCGGGGGACAGGGGGCTATATCAGCCCCAGCATTTT	CSAGDRGLYQPQHF
few	TRBJ1-5	TRBV4-1	-	TGCGCCAGCAGCCAAGATTTGGGCGTAATGGGGCAGCCCCAGCATTTT	CASSQDLGVMGQPQHF
-	TRBJ1-3	TRBV4-1	-	TGCGCCAGCAGCGAGAAAAGTATGTCTGGAAACACCATATATTTT	CASSEKSMSGNTIYF
many	TRBJ1-2	TRBV12-3/TRBV12-4	TRBD1	TGTGCCAGCAGTTTTGGGGACAGGGAAGTTACTGGCTACACCTTC	CASSFGDREVTGYTF
-	TRBJ2-1	TRBV5-1	TRBD2	TGCGCCAGCAGCCCTCGCCGCGTTTCTGCGGGAGTGTCCAATGAGCAGTTCTTC	CASSPRRVSAGVSNEQFF
-	TRBJ1-2	TRBV9	TRBD1	TGTGCCAGCAGCGTGACAGGGGGAGGCTATGGCTACACCTTC	CASSVTGGGYGYTF
many	TRBJ2-5	TRBV9	TRBD2	TGTGCCAGCAGCCCGACGACTAGCGGGGTGGGTGAGACCCAGTACTTC	CASSPTTSGVGETQYF
many	TRBJ2-3	TRBV19	-	TGTGCCAGTACCCCAGGGGGGCTAGGAGATACGCAGTATTTT	CASTPGGLGDTQYF